One and the same sample provided the 29 T cell receptor beta chains below, sequenced in a study of blood T cell repertoires in COVID-19. Repertoires were generated with immunoSEQ multiplex PCR, while TCRdb's copy carries only in-frame clones and drops some. The sample shows approximately 70,000 clones, about nine tenths of them seen only once. The sequenced material came from peripheral blood. Receptors originate from a woman aged 18-30 years with acute or convalescent COVID-19.

V is TRBV19 and J is TRBJ1-2; TRBD1 is a possible D gene (5 bases). Deletions cut 6 bases from V and 7 bases from J, with 24 bases between. This CDR3 is 16 amino acids long. Germline loops: CDR1 LNHDA, CDR2 SQIVND (reference sequence). Written as DNA, the CDR3 is TGTGCCAGTAGCACAGGAGGGATTCTGGAATCGGGTGGCTACACCTTC. This sequence encodes CASSTGGILESGGYTF. Using reference TRBV19 and TRBJ1-2 for the parts outside the CDR3, the full variable domain is DGGITQSPKYLFRKEGQNVTLSCEQNLNHDAMYWYRQDPGQGLRLIYYSQIVNDFQKGDIAEGYSVSREKKESFPLTVTSAQKNPTAFYLCASSTGGILESGGYTFGSGTRLTVV.

The gene calls are TRBV7-8 and TRBJ1-1; D is ambiguous. CDR3 length equals 15 residues. Trimming cost V 5 bases and J 0 bases, with 13 bases left between them. Germline V gives CDR1 SGHVS, CDR2 FQNEAQ. CDR3 region: CASSLVEHMNTEAFF. The DNA of the CDR3 is TGTGCCAGCAGCCTTGTGGAGCACATGAACACTGAAGCTTTCTTT.

This clone was recorded a few times. The chain combines TRBV6-2 or TRBV6-3 with TRBJ2-1; TRBD2 agrees at 12 bases. CDR1 MNHEY and CDR2 SVGEGT come from the germline V gene. The CDR3 spans 15 residues. V shed 2 bases, J shed 6 bases, and the junction held 2 bases outside the gene matches. The CDR3 DNA is TGTGCCAGCAGTTACCGGACTAGCGGGATCAATGAGCAGTTCTTC. It encodes CASSYRTSGINEQFF.

This rearrangement joins TRBV7-9 to TRBJ1-4; unclear D gene. The CDR3 contains 15 residues. V was pared by 3 bases and J by 3 bases, with 11 bases between. Germline V lookup: CDR1 SEHNR, CDR2 FQNEAQ (reference sequence). The CDR3 loop reads CASSFWQESNEKLFF. For the CDR3, the DNA is TGTGCCAGCAGCTTTTGGCAGGAATCTAATGAAAAACTGTTTTTT. Full variable domain (outside the CDR3, taken from reference TRBV7-9 and TRBJ1-4): DTGVSQNPRHKITKRGQNVTFRCDPISEHNRLYWYRQTLGQGPEFLTYFQNEAQLEKSRLLSDRFSAERPKGSFSTLEIQRTEQGDSAMYLCASSFWQESNEKLFFGSGTQLSVL.

This chain joins TRBV24-1 and TRBJ2-1; 10 nucleotides match TRBD2. Germline-derived CDR1 and CDR2 are KGHDR and SFDVKD. There are 14 residues in the CDR3. V dropped 7 bases and J dropped 5; count of bases not matched to a gene: 4. CDR3 protein: CATSTSGAHNEQFF. The CDR3 DNA reads TGTGCCACCAGCACTAGCGGGGCCCACAATGAGCAGTTCTTC.

DNA for the CDR3: TGTGCCAGCAGCGCCCGGGACAGGGGCGAGCAGTACTTC. Translation: CASSARDRGEQYF. The chain joins TRBV5-5 to TRBJ2-7, with 10 bases matching TRBD1. With 4 bases clipped from V and 6 bases from J, the junction kept 4 bases outside the gene matches. There are 13 residues in the CDR3. Per the germline V gene, CDR1 is SGHKS and CDR2 is YYEKEE (reference sequence).

The V gene is TRBV9, the J gene TRBJ2-2, with D possibly TRBD1 on 6 matching bases. CDR3 length equals 15 residues. Per germline, CDR1 SGDLS and CDR2 YYNGEE. The V gene lost 3 bases and the J gene lost 1 base, with 10 bases spanning the gap. This CDR3 is CASSAGTLNTGELFF. CDR3 coding DNA: TGTGCCAGCAGCGCCGGGACACTGAACACCGGGGAGCTGTTTTTT.

This chain uses TRBV19 with TRBJ1-1; tentatively, D is TRBD1 (6 bases). CDR1 LNHDA and CDR2 SQIVND come from the germline V gene (reference sequence). The CDR3 loop spans 13 amino acids. Trimming removed 9 bases at V and 0 bases at J, with 11 bases between. The CDR3 loop reads CASTRGMNTEAFF. The DNA for the CDR3 is TGTGCCAGCACCAGGGGCATGAACACTGAAGCTTTCTTT.

The chain links TRBV7-9 to TRBJ2-7, with TRBD1 as a possible D gene (6 bases). The CDR3 spans 12 residues. CDR1 and CDR2 from the germline V gene are SEHNR and FQNEAQ (reference sequence). Between the trimmed V and J ends, which lost 7 bases and 5 bases, there was a span of 12 bases. The CDR3 protein is CASTKQGHEQYF. DNA for the CDR3: TGTGCCAGCACCAAACAGGGCCACGAGCAGTACTTC.

The J gene is TRBJ2-5, the V gene TRBV7-2; 9 bases are a match to TRBD2. The germline V gene encodes CDR1 SGHTA and CDR2 FQGNSA. This CDR3 is 15 amino acids long. V lost 4 bases, J lost 3 bases, and 6 bases stayed unmatched. CDR3: CASSSTRLAEETQYF. Written as DNA, the CDR3 is TGTGCCAGCAGCTCCACCAGACTAGCGGAAGAGACCCAGTACTTC.

This rearrangement joins TRBV7-6 to TRBJ2-1; D gene unclear. The CDR3 totals 13 residues. V was pared by 2 bases and J by 5 bases, with 7 bases between. Germline CDR1 SGHVS, CDR2 FNYEAQ. The CDR3 sequence: CASSLSVNNEQFF. The CDR3, as DNA: TGTGCCAGCAGCTTATCTGTAAACAATGAGCAGTTCTTC.

The chain uses TRBV7-8 and TRBJ1-5; TRBD1 matches 7 bases. The J segment lost 6 bases and the V segment lost 0 bases, leaving 5 bases of the junction unmatched. Looked up from germline, CDR1 is SGHVS and CDR2 is FQNEAQ. The CDR3 runs 15 residues. The chain's CDR3 is CASSLASGGGQPQHF. Written as DNA, the CDR3 is TGTGCCAGCAGCTTAGCTTCAGGGGGAGGTCAGCCCCAGCATTTT.

The chain recombines TRBV5-4 with TRBJ2-3, with 7 bases that match TRBD2. Looked up from germline, CDR1 is SGHNT and CDR2 is YYREEE (reference sequence). The ends lost 2 bases at V and 0 bases at J; junction bases unmatched: 3. This CDR3 region has 15 residues. The CDR3 loop reads CASSFPSGSTDTQYF. The CDR3 DNA is TGTGCCAGCAGCTTTCCTAGCGGAAGCACAGATACGCAGTATTTT.

This clone appeared once. This chain joins TRBV9 and TRBJ2-7, with D perhaps TRBD1 (5 bases). This CDR3 is built from 14 residues. With 4 bases removed from V and 3 bases from J, the gap between germline ends came to 14 bases. CDR1 SGDLS and CDR2 YYNGEE come from the germline V gene. The CDR3: CASSPLGEFYEQYF. The CDR3, as DNA: TGTGCCAGCAGCCCTCTAGGGGAATTCTACGAGCAGTACTTC.

In its sample, this clone was seen once. The genes are TRBV28 and TRBJ1-1; D is ambiguous. Germline CDR1 reads MDHEN; CDR2 reads SYDVKM. The CDR3 is 14 amino acids. Trimming stripped 8 bases from V and 3 bases from J, with 16 bases between. CDR3 sequence: CASAGVGRHTEAFF. The CDR3 coding sequence is TGTGCCAGCGCGGGTGTAGGAAGACACACTGAAGCTTTCTTT. Variable domain in full (rest from reference TRBV28 and TRBJ1-1): DVKVTQSSRYLVKRTGEKVFLECVQDMDHENMFWYRQDPGLGLRLIYFSYDVKMKEKGDIPEGYSVSREKKERFSLILESASTNQTSMYLCASAGVGRHTEAFFGQGTRLTVV.

V and J are TRBV29-1 and TRBJ2-5, with D uncertain. CDR1 is SQVTM and CDR2 is ANQGSEA in the germline V gene. V was cut by 0 bases and J by 5 bases, with 13 bases left in between. The CDR3 is made up of 14 amino acids. This chain's CDR3 is CSVEDEKVRETQYF. The DNA of the CDR3 is TGCAGCGTTGAAGATGAGAAGGTGCGGGAGACCCAGTACTTC.

The V gene is TRBV5-4, the J gene TRBJ1-1; D is possibly TRBD1 (6 bases). Germline V gene lookup returns CDR1 SGHNT and CDR2 YYREEE (reference sequence). Trimming cost V 0 bases and J 2 bases, with 14 bases left between them. The CDR3 loop spans 16 amino acids. The CDR3 reads CASSLAGAGGNTEAFF. The DNA of the CDR3 is TGTGCCAGCAGCTTGGCAGGGGCCGGTGGCAACACTGAAGCTTTCTTT.

The gene calls are TRBV7-2 and TRBJ2-7, with TRBD2 matching 11 bases. With 1 base clipped from V and 4 bases from J, the junction kept 6 bases outside the gene matches. Per the germline V gene, CDR1 is SGHTA and CDR2 is FQGNSA. The CDR3 has 16 amino acids. CDR3 bases: TGTGCCAGCAGCTTAGGTGCCGGGACTAGCGGTTACGAGCAGTACTTC. Translation: CASSLGAGTSGYEQYF.

This clone is medium-sized. The chain is built from TRBV4-3 and TRBJ2-1; tentatively, D is TRBD1 (7 bases). The CDR3 totals 15 residues. The V end was cut by 4 bases, the J end by 8 bases, with 18 bases between. Looked up from germline, CDR1 is LGHNA and CDR2 is YSLEER. In nucleotides, the CDR3 is TGCGCCAGCAGCCCTGGACAGGACCGCGGGGATGAGCAGTTCTTC. Translating it yields CASSPGQDRGDEQFF.

V and J are TRBV28 and TRBJ2-7, with D possibly TRBD2 on 6 matching bases. Germline CDR1 and CDR2: MDHEN and SYDVKM. This CDR3 is 14 amino acids long. V was pared by 5 bases and J by 5 bases, with 16 bases between. CDR3 loop: CASSRGSPPHEQYF. DNA for the CDR3: TGTGCCAGCAGTCGGGGGTCCCCCCCCCACGAGCAGTACTTC.

The V gene is TRBV2, the J gene TRBJ1-2; 8 nucleotides match TRBD1. J lost 4 bases, V lost 6 bases, and 7 bases had no gene match. The germline V gene encodes CDR1 SNHLY and CDR2 FYNNEI. CDR3 length equals 14 residues. CDR3 DNA sequence: TGTGCCAGCAGGATGGGACAGGACTCCTATGGCTACACCTTC. Its translation: CASRMGQDSYGYTF. Supplemented by reference TRBV2 and TRBJ1-2, the full variable domain reads EPEVTQTPSHQVTQMGQEVILRCVPISNHLYFYWYRQILGQKVEFLVSFYNNEISEKSEIFDDQFSVERPDGSNFTLKIRSTKLEDSAMYFCASRMGQDSYGYTFGSGTRLTVV.

The chain employs TRBV3-1 (or the pseudogene TRBV3-2) and TRBJ2-1; tentative D call: TRBD1 (5 bases). Germline V lookup: CDR1 LGHDT, CDR2 YNNKEL (reference sequence). Between the trimmed V and J ends, which lost 4 bases and 5 bases, there was a span of 9 bases. There are 13 residues in the CDR3. This CDR3 reads CASSRRTNNEQFF. The DNA for the CDR3 is TGTGCCAGCAGCCGACGGACAAACAATGAGCAGTTCTTC.

CDR3 sequence: CASSWIGTVNQPQHF. Written as DNA, the CDR3 is TGTGCCAGCAGTTGGATCGGGACAGTGAATCAGCCCCAGCATTTT. This chain uses TRBV28 with TRBJ1-5; 7 bases agree with TRBD1. The CDR3 is 15 residues long. From germline, CDR1 is MDHEN and CDR2 SYDVKM. V was pared by 4 bases and J by 4 bases, with 7 bases of the junction left unmatched.

The rearrangement uses TRBV5-8 and TRBJ2-7; D gene ambiguous. The CDR3 consists of 12 residues. V gave up 8 bases and J gave up 0 bases, with 9 bases separating them. From germline, CDR1 is SGHTS and CDR2 YDEGEE. The CDR3 coding sequence is TGTGCCAGTAACCCCAGCTCCTACGAGCAGTACTTC. Its translation is CASNPSSYEQYF.

CDR3: CASSLGTGAYEQYF. For the CDR3, the DNA is TGTGCCAGCAGCTTAGGGACAGGGGCCTACGAGCAGTACTTC. The chain couples TRBV11-2 to TRBJ2-7, with TRBD1 identical over 9 bases. Germline V gene sequence: CDR1 SGHAT, CDR2 FQNNGV. V shed 1 base and J 2 bases; nucleotides not matched to a gene: 0. The CDR3 is 14 amino acids.

This clone was seen more than once but under ten times. J is TRBJ2-2 and V is TRBV4-2, with TRBD2 as a possible D gene (6 bases). V lost 1 base to trimming and J lost 6 bases, with 12 bases between them. CDR1 and CDR2 (germline): LGHNA, YNFKEQ. The CDR3 runs 15 residues. DNA for the CDR3: TGTGCCAGCAGCCAAGGGACTAACTTTCCCGGGGAGCTGTTTTTT. Protein product: CASSQGTNFPGELFF.

The chain has TRBV2 and TRBJ2-1, with 8 bases lining up with TRBD1. With V trimmed by 6 bases and J by 7 bases, 8 bases remained unmatched. The length of the CDR3 is 14 residues. Germline V gene data show CDR1 as SNHLY and CDR2 as FYNNEI. The CDR3 coding sequence is TGTGCCAGCAGCGAAACCGGACAGGGTAATGAGCAGTTCTTC. Translated, it gives CASSETGQGNEQFF.

The V gene is TRBV7-2, the J gene TRBJ2-3; 9 bases match TRBD2. The CDR3 sequence is 16 residues long. The germline V gene encodes CDR1 SGHTA and CDR2 FQGNSA. The V and J ends lost 1 base and 3 bases, in that order; junction bases with no gene match: 5. CDR3 sequence: CASSLEGTSRTDTQYF. The DNA of the CDR3 is TGTGCCAGCAGCTTAGAGGGGACTAGCAGAACAGATACGCAGTATTTT.

The V and J genes are TRBV25-1 and TRBJ2-1; D perhaps matches TRBD2 (7 bases). Trimming left V 6 bases short and J 6 bases short, with 15 bases between. The germline gives CDR1 MGHDK, CDR2 SYGVNS. The CDR3 sequence is 14 residues long. DNA of the CDR3: TGTGCCAGCAGAGGACTAGGGGGACCCAATGAGCAGTTCTTC. Protein product: CASRGLGGPNEQFF.